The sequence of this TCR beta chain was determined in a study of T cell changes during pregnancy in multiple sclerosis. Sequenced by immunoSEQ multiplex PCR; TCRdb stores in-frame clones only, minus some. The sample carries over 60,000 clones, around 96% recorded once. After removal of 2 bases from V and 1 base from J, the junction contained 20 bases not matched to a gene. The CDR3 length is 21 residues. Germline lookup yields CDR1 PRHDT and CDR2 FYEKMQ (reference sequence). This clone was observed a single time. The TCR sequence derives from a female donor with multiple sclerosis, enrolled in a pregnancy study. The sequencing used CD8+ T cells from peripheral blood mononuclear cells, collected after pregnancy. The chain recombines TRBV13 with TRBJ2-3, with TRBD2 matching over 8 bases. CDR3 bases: TGTGCCAGCAGCTTAAAGATCGCGGTGGGCACTAGCGGCGAGGGCACAGATACGCAGTATTTT. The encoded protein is CASSLKIAVGTSGEGTDTQYF.